These 21 T cell receptor beta chains came from one sample sequenced in a study of T cell changes during pregnancy in multiple sclerosis. TCRdb keeps only in-frame clones here, not all; method: immunoSEQ multiplex PCR. The sample has about 47,000 clones, 80% to 90% seen once. The sequencing here drew on peripheral blood, taken in the first trimester of pregnancy. These receptors all come from a female donor with multiple sclerosis, enrolled in a pregnancy study.

The rearrangement uses TRBV7-9 and TRBJ1-5, with D hard to call. Germline loops: CDR1 SEHNR, CDR2 FQNEAQ (reference sequence). The V gene lost 5 bases and the J gene lost 3 bases, with 17 bases spanning the gap. This CDR3 contains 16 residues. DNA for the CDR3: TGTGCCAGCAGCCTAGGTACGGGGAGGGTCAATCAGCCCCAGCATTTT. It specifies CASSLGTGRVNQPQHF.

This rearrangement joins TRBV7-2 to TRBJ2-3; the match to TRBD2 covers 9 bases. The V segment lost 4 bases and the J segment 2 bases; nucleotides outside the gene matches: 7. Germline CDR1 reads SGHTA; CDR2 reads FQGNSA. This CDR3 comprises 16 residues. CDR3 amino acids: CASSSVAGASTDTQYF. Here the CDR3 DNA reads TGTGCCAGCAGCTCAGTAGCGGGGGCTTCCACAGATACGCAGTATTTT.

This clone has more than one count but fewer than ten. J is TRBJ1-2 and V is TRBV5-4; D unresolved. CDR1 and CDR2 (germline): SGHNT, YYREEE (reference sequence). Trimming removed 2 bases from V and 2 bases from J, with 7 bases in between. The CDR3 length is 13 residues. CDR3 protein: CASSFGQNYGYTF. The CDR3 DNA reads as TGTGCCAGCAGCTTTGGGCAGAACTATGGCTACACCTTC.

The chain uses TRBV6-1 and TRBJ2-7; possibly TRBD1 for D (6 bases). Trimming stripped 2 bases from V and 1 base from J, with 9 bases between. The CDR3 consists of 14 residues. CDR1 MNHNS and CDR2 SASEGT come from the germline V gene. CDR3 sequence reads: CASSEQGISYEQYF. CDR3 nucleotides: TGTGCCAGCAGTGAACAGGGGATTTCCTACGAGCAGTACTTC.

The chain is built from TRBV5-1 and TRBJ2-2; D is perhaps TRBD1 (6 bases). The V gene lost 4 bases and the J gene lost 7 bases, with 17 bases spanning the gap. Germline V lookup: CDR1 SGHRS, CDR2 YFSETQ. This CDR3 comprises 15 residues. As DNA, the CDR3 is TGCGCCAGCAGCCCATGGGACATTTCGGTCGGGGAGCTGTTTTTT. Its translation: CASSPWDISVGELFF.

V is TRBV2 and J is TRBJ2-2; possible D gene TRBD2, 7 bases. Trimming removed 7 bases at V and 8 bases at J, with 17 bases between. Germline-derived CDR1 and CDR2 are SNHLY and FYNNEI. This CDR3 spans 14 amino acids. The CDR3 sequence is CASNLGGGSGELFF. CDR3 nucleotides: TGTGCCAGCAACTTAGGGGGGGGATCGGGGGAGCTGTTTTTT.

This sequence joins TRBV7-2 and TRBJ1-5; possibly TRBD1 for D (6 bases). The V end was cut by 2 bases, the J end by 5 bases, with 13 bases between. Germline V gene sequence: CDR1 SGHTA, CDR2 FQGNSA. The CDR3 is 15 amino acids. CDR3 sequence reads: CASSLRGGEDQPQHF. In DNA, the CDR3 is TGTGCCAGCAGCTTAAGGGGGGGCGAGGATCAGCCCCAGCATTTT.

CDR3: CASSLARHRPHTEAFF. CDR3 sequence (DNA): TGTGCCAGCAGCTTAGCGCGACACAGGCCTCACACTGAAGCTTTCTTT. This chain links TRBV7-8 with TRBJ1-1, with a possible D match to TRBD1 (5 bases). Trimming left V 0 bases short and J 3 bases short, with 14 bases between. The CDR3 loop spans 16 amino acids. Germline assignment: CDR1 SGHVS and CDR2 FQNEAQ.

In DNA, the CDR3 is TGTGCCAGCAGCCTCCTACCTGCCCCGGCAGATACGCAGTATTTT. Its protein product is CASSLLPAPADTQYF. V and J are TRBV7-3 and TRBJ2-3; D remains ambiguous. The germline V gene has CDR1 SGHTA and CDR2 FQGTGA. V was clipped by 5 bases and J by 4 bases, with 16 bases between them. The CDR3 contains 15 residues.

The chain joins TRBV7-8 to TRBJ2-7, with D tentatively TRBD1 (6 bases). This CDR3 is 16 amino acids long. CDR1 is SGHVS, CDR2 FQNEAQ, per germline. Trimming took off 5 bases at V and 1 base at J, with 18 bases between the two ends. CDR3 nucleotide sequence: TGTGCCAGCAGCCAGGGGAACGGCAGGGGTTCCTACGAGCAGTACTTC. Amino acid sequence: CASSQGNGRGSYEQYF.

The chain combines TRBV11-3 with TRBJ2-1; 11 bases are a match to TRBD2. The CDR3 spans 20 residues. CDR1 and CDR2 (germline): SGHNT, YENEEA. Losses at the gene ends were 1 base for V and 0 bases for J; bases not matched to a gene: 11. CDR3 sequence (DNA): TGTGCCAGCAGCTTAGGAGTTACTAGCGGGGGCCAAAGCTCCTACAATGAGCAGTTCTTC. Protein product: CASSLGVTSGGQSSYNEQFF.

For the CDR3, the DNA is TGTGCCAGCAGCTTAGCTAGCGGGGCCCACTACGAGCAGTACTTC. This translates into CASSLASGAHYEQYF. V gene TRBV5-5 combines with J gene TRBJ2-5; 9 bases agree with TRBD2. Near its end, the DNA agrees better with TRBJ2-7, so the J call may be wrong. The CDR3 is made up of 15 amino acids. Germline CDR1 and CDR2: SGHKS and YYEKEE (reference sequence).

A few counts support this clone. The chain is built from TRBV7-6 and TRBJ1-6; possibly TRBD1 for D (6 bases). V shed 4 bases and J shed 10 bases, with 11 bases lying between them. The CDR3 sequence is 13 residues long. Germline CDR1 and CDR2: SGHVS and FNYEAQ. CDR3 sequence: CASSSNRDSPLHF. CDR3 coding DNA: TGTGCCAGCAGCTCCAACAGGGACTCACCCCTCCACTTT.

The V call is TRBV5-1, the J call TRBJ2-2; 7 positions match TRBD2. Germline V lookup: CDR1 SGHRS, CDR2 YFSETQ. This CDR3 has 16 residues. With 2 bases clipped from V and 5 bases from J, the junction kept 9 bases outside the gene matches. CDR3 region: CASSFRGVRDTGELFF. CDR3 nucleotides: TGCGCCAGCAGCTTTCGGGGGGTTCGGGATACCGGGGAGCTGTTTTTT.

The chain has TRBV15 and TRBJ1-6; maybe TRBD1 (6 bases). The germline gives CDR1 LNHNV, CDR2 YYDKDF (reference sequence). Trimming removed 5 bases at V and 10 bases at J, with 9 bases between. This CDR3 has 12 residues. The CDR3 loop is CATSAGESPLHF. CDR3 DNA: TGTGCCACCAGCGCAGGGGAATCACCCCTCCACTTT.

V is TRBV30 and J is TRBJ1-3; D is uncertain. The CDR3 spans 14 residues. Trimming took 5 bases from V and 1 from J, leaving 12 bases between them. CDR1 and CDR2 (germline): GTSNPN, SVGIG (reference sequence). The CDR3 spells CAWGSGASGNTIYF. As DNA, the CDR3 is TGTGCCTGGGGAAGCGGAGCATCTGGAAACACCATATATTTT.

The chain joins TRBV7-3 to TRBJ1-5; 9 nucleotides match TRBD1. Germline V CDR1 and CDR2: SGHTA, FQGTGA. V was clipped by 5 bases and J by 5 bases; unmatched bases: 1. The CDR3 has 13 residues. The CDR3 spells CASSRDRDQPQHF. In DNA, the CDR3 is TGTGCCAGCAGCCGGGACAGGGATCAGCCCCAGCATTTT.

This chain connects TRBV7-9 to TRBJ2-7; tentatively, D is TRBD2 (6 bases). From germline, CDR1 is SEHNR and CDR2 FQNEAQ (reference sequence). Trimming shortened V by 5 bases and J by 2 bases, and 19 bases separated the two germline ends. The CDR3 is 16 amino acids. DNA of the CDR3: TGTGCCAGCAGCCCTTGGGACTCCTCCAAGCCCTACGAGCAGTACTTC. It specifies CASSPWDSSKPYEQYF.

This chain uses TRBV5-1 with TRBJ2-5; 10 bases line up with TRBD1. Germline V gene lookup returns CDR1 SGHRS and CDR2 YFSETQ. This CDR3 spans 15 amino acids. V lost 0 bases to trimming and J lost 5 bases; unmatched junction nucleotides: 4. The CDR3, as DNA: TGCGCCAGCAGCTTGGCCGGGACAGGGGAGGAGACCCAGTACTTC. Encoded protein: CASSLAGTGEETQYF. Full variable domain (missing parts from reference TRBV5-1 and TRBJ2-5): KAGVTQTPRYLIKTRGQQVTLSCSPISGHRSVSWYQQTPGQGLQFLFEYFSETQRNKGNFPGRFSGRQFSNSRSEMNVSTLELGDSALYLCASSLAGTGEETQYFGPGTRLLVL.

The chain has TRBV4-3 and TRBJ2-5; 15 nucleotides align to TRBD2. The CDR3 totals 18 residues. From germline, CDR1 is LGHNA and CDR2 YSLEER. The trim removed 3 bases at V and 2 bases at J, leaving 7 bases unmatched. The CDR3 coding sequence is TGCGCCAGCAGCCAGGGACTAGCGGGGGGTCATTATCAAGAGACCCAGTACTTC. It yields the protein CASSQGLAGGHYQETQYF.

The chain joins TRBV19 to TRBJ2-7, with D uncertain. Trimming shortened V by 3 bases and J by 0 bases, and 12 bases separated the two germline ends. The CDR3 has 15 amino acids. Germline V gives CDR1 LNHDA, CDR2 SQIVND (reference sequence). The CDR3 DNA reads as TGTGCCAGTAGTATGGAGATGCTGGGCTCCTACGAGCAGTACTTC. It codes for CASSMEMLGSYEQYF.